This T cell receptor (beta chain) was recovered during a study of T cell responses to AZD1222 COVID-19 vaccine (dated by TCRdb to the early 2020s). Concerning the study at large: A total of 230 to 250 trial participants underwent TCR sequencing, of whom about 200 had received two doses of AZD1222 and around 25 had received two doses of the MenACWY control vaccine. Enrollment into the trials was organized by age into subgroups of 18-55, 56-69 and 70-plus years, and those subgroups contained 148, 28 and 57 TCR-sequenced participants, respectively. Study-level results and caveats: After two AZD1222 doses, spike-specific TCR breadth and depth were significantly higher than at day 0 and than in MenACWY recipients. The vaccine-associated CD4 TCRs covered the entire spike protein, and the dominant responses fell in regions 160-218 and 743-854. Reportedly, close to half of the unique spike-specific TCRs recognized epitopes lying outside the regions that are mutated in the B.1.351 and B.1.1.7 variants. Conclusions about previously exposed vaccinees are limited because only six or seven AZD1222 recipients were SARS-CoV-2 seropositive at baseline. Participants were mostly white British and included more females than males, and it was suggested by the authors that clonal diversity may have been underestimated. In the small 56-69-year group, the increase in depth fell short of significance, most likely because of low power. No day 14 peak-response samples were available, so repertoires were characterized only after the peak T cell response.

The meaning of the sample's time point label: about 28 days (+/-7) after the second vaccine dose. AZD1222 recipients with second doses at about 4 weeks or about 12 weeks were pooled, because spike-specific TCR depth and breadth did not differ between schedules. Samples from vaccinated people were obtained from the UK trials COV001 and COV002, which included a single-blind randomized controlled phase 2/3 trial of AZD1222 (ChAdOx1 nCoV-19) in healthy adults. For TCRbeta chain sequencing, PBMC samples were collected from trial participants at day 0 and at day 28 after the second dose. The CDR3 measures 14 amino acids from cysteine to phenylalanine. CDR3 DNA is the only sequence kept; it has 42 bases, read in frame from the first base. Ends trimmed: V by 4 bases, J by 0 bases; bases unmatched to a gene: 2. CDR1 and CDR2, per the germline V gene, are SGHTA and FQGTGA. Concerning this clone: Its specific antigen is unknown. Base quality data are lacking; no much larger clone is found one base away.

The CDR3 regions of human TCRbeta chains were analyzed by immunosequencing. In the paper's pipeline: Repertoire TCRs were checked for matches against a reference library of SARS-CoV-2-specific TCRs that had been generated using the MIRA antigen-specificity platform. Breadth meant the fraction of unique TCRs that were SARS-CoV-2-associated, whereas depth meant the fraction of total T cells that were SARS-CoV-2-associated. Each spike-specific TCR was assigned to its reactive spike region and to a CD4 or CD8 class using the MIRA data. Log10-transformed breadth and depth values were compared by one-way ANOVA with Sidak's multiple comparisons tests. Drawn from immuneACCESS, this table holds only the in-frame rearrangements with V and J called that TCRdb kept. Clones are partly lost; checked studies trace under half to an unresolved V gene and leave the rest unexplained. The V and J calls and the clone size are those of that table, but D and trimming were determined from the DNA. In all, the sample holds 150,000 to 200,000 clones, and 85% to 95% of those were seen once. Together, the top ten hold approximately 1.9% of the sample.

Sequences were derived from peripheral blood, sampled 28 days after the second AZD1222 dose. This clonotype was sampled from an adult who received the AZD1222 COVID-19 vaccine. The chain is assembled from TRBV7-3 and TRBJ2-7, and 8 bases in between align with TRBD1. In nucleotides, the sequence is TGTGCCAGCAGCTCAGGGACAGGCTCCTACGAGCAGTACTTC. It specifies CASSSGTGSYEQYF. Reference TRBV7-3 and TRBJ2-7 genes cover what lies past the CDR3, so the full variable domain is GAGVSQTPSNKVTEKGKYVELRCDPISGHTALYWYRQSLGQGPEFLIYFQGTGAADDSGLPNDRFFAVRPEGSVSTLKIQRTERGDSAVYLCASSSGTGSYEQYFGPGTRLTVT.